The 13 T cell receptor beta chains reported below all come from one sample, sequenced in a study of shared clonotypes between healthy human individuals. Clones were read by immunoSEQ multiplex PCR, and TCRdb kept only the in-frame ones, dropping some. The table has over 2 million clones, less than 95% seen once. Only CD45RO-negative cells positively selected for CCR7 counted as naive CD8 cells, so terminally differentiated effector memory CD45RA+ cells were excluded. Specimen: naive CD8+ T cells sorted from blood. These receptor sequences come from a man aged 18-30 years in good health.

The chain links TRBV5-6 to TRBJ2-7, with D possibly called TRBD1 or TRBD2 (5 bases each). V lost 2 bases, J lost 2 bases, and 11 bases lay in between. The germline gives CDR1 SGHDT, CDR2 YYEEEE. CDR3 length equals 14 residues. In nucleotides, the CDR3 is TGTGCCAGCAGCTTAGAGGGGCAGACCTACGAGCAGTACTTC. Translated, it gives CASSLEGQTYEQYF.

The sample holds one count of this clone. CDR3 nucleotide sequence: TGTGCCAGCAGCTTGGCCGGGGGACTAGCGGGCCAAGAGACCCAGTACTTC. This translates into CASSLAGGLAGQETQYF. The V and J genes are TRBV5-6 and TRBJ2-5; TRBD2 aligns across 12 bases. This CDR3 has 17 amino acids. Germline loops: CDR1 SGHDT, CDR2 YYEEEE. The trim removed 0 bases at V and 1 base at J, leaving 4 bases unmatched. Supplemented by reference TRBV5-6 and TRBJ2-5, the full variable domain reads DAGVTQSPTHLIKTRGQQVTLRCSPKSGHDTVSWYQQALGQGPQFIFQYYEEEERQRGNFPDRFSGHQFPNYSSELNVNALLLGDSALYLCASSLAGGLAGQETQYFGPGTRLLVL.

The chain joins TRBV5-1 to TRBJ2-3; D might be TRBD1 (6 bases). The CDR3 runs 13 residues. CDR1 and CDR2 from the germline V gene are SGHRS and YFSETQ. V dropped 1 base and J dropped 10 bases, with 13 bases sitting between them. CDR3 sequence (DNA): TGCGCCAGCAGCTTGTTTACAGGGATAGCGCAGTATTTT. Translated, it gives CASSLFTGIAQYF.

This clone occurred once. The chain combines TRBV4-1 with TRBJ1-3; weak D call: TRBD1 (6 bases). The V end was cut by 2 bases, the J end by 2 bases, with 10 bases between. Germline-derived CDR1 and CDR2 are MGHRA and YSYEKL. The CDR3 loop spans 15 amino acids. CDR3 amino acids: CASSQKTGPGNTIYF. The CDR3 coding sequence is TGCGCCAGCAGCCAAAAAACAGGGCCTGGAAACACCATATATTTT.

This clone has more than one count but fewer than ten. CDR3 nucleotide sequence: TGCGCCAGCAGCCAAGCCCGTTTTGGAGGGACTAGCGGGAGTGTTGGCGAGCAGTACTTC. It translates to CASSQARFGGTSGSVGEQYF. This chain uses TRBV4-1 with TRBJ2-7; 14 bases map to TRBD2. Looked up from germline, CDR1 is MGHRA and CDR2 is YSYEKL. The CDR3 covers 20 residues. The V gene end was trimmed by 1 base and the J gene end by 6 bases; junction bases not matched to a gene: 17.

J is TRBJ2-7 and V is TRBV7-8, with a possible D match to TRBD1 (6 bases). Per the germline V gene, CDR1 is SGHVS and CDR2 is FQNEAQ. The V end lost 1 base, the J end lost 5 bases, and 15 bases lay between the germline ends. This CDR3 spans 15 amino acids. As DNA, the CDR3 is TGTGCCAGCAGCTTAGTGTCAGGGGTCATCAACGAGCAGTACTTC. Its translation: CASSLVSGVINEQYF.

V is TRBV9 and J is TRBJ1-1; no clear D gene. V was trimmed by 0 bases and J by 1 base, leaving 7 bases between them. CDR1 and CDR2 from the germline V gene are SGDLS and YYNGEE. The CDR3 is made up of 14 amino acids. CDR3 DNA sequence: TGTGCCAGCAGCGTAGTTCCCCAGAACACTGAAGCTTTCTTT. Protein product: CASSVVPQNTEAFF.

This chain connects TRBV7-6 to TRBJ2-2; no clear D. Germline CDR1 and CDR2: SGHVS and FNYEAQ. The length of the CDR3 is 12 residues. Trimming left V 5 bases short and J 2 bases short, with 3 bases between. The CDR3 region has the DNA TGTGCCAGCAGCCGCAACACCGGGGAGCTGTTTTTT. Protein: CASSRNTGELFF.

This chain's CDR3 is CASSKEGIVAFF. CDR3 in DNA: TGTGCCAGCAGTAAGGAGGGGATTGTTGCTTTCTTT. V is TRBV6-1 and J is TRBJ1-1; possible D gene TRBD1, 5 bases. The CDR3 is 12 amino acids. CDR1 and CDR2 (germline): MNHNS, SASEGT. With 5 bases removed from V and 11 bases from J, the gap between germline ends came to 15 bases.

V is TRBV5-6 and J is TRBJ2-2; 14 bases agree with TRBD2. V trimming: 1 base; J trimming: 1 base; junction bases outside the gene matches: 6. The germline V gene has CDR1 SGHDT and CDR2 YYEEEE. The CDR3 loop spans 19 amino acids. The CDR3 DNA reads TGTGCCAGCAGCTTGTCTACCGGGACTAGCGGGGGGAACACCGGGGAGCTGTTTTTT. This codes for CASSLSTGTSGGNTGELFF.

This CDR3 reads CASSYLTDGYTF. CDR3 nucleotides: TGTGCCAGCAGTTACCTGACAGATGGCTACACCTTC. This chain joins TRBV6-6 and TRBJ1-2; D is possibly TRBD1 (5 bases). CDR1 is MNHNY, CDR2 SVGAGI, per germline (reference sequence). CDR3 length equals 12 residues. V lost 2 bases and J lost 6, with 7 bases in between.

The chain uses TRBV27 and TRBJ1-6; D call uncertain. Germline assignment: CDR1 MNHEY and CDR2 SMNVEV (reference sequence). Trimming took 2 bases from V and 7 from J, leaving 18 bases between them. CDR3 length: 17 residues. CDR3 residues: CASSLLSSGQYNSPLHF. Here the CDR3 DNA reads TGTGCCAGCAGTTTACTCTCGTCGGGTCAGTACAATTCACCCCTCCACTTT.

The rearrangement joins TRBV7-6 to TRBJ2-3, with D hard to call. From germline, CDR1 is SGHVS and CDR2 FNYEAQ. The CDR3 spans 14 residues. The V end lost 1 base, the J end lost 2 bases, and 7 bases lay between the germline ends. The CDR3 DNA is TGTGCCAGCAGCTTAGACGGATACACAGATACGCAGTATTTT. Protein: CASSLDGYTDTQYF.